This T cell receptor (beta chain) was found in a study of beta chain features in type 1 diabetes. This clone has a handful of counts. The antigen is undetermined. Study-wide results and caveats: Shortening that was moderate but significant affected the TCRB CDR3s of Type 1 diabetes patients in all four CD4+ subsets. Relative to healthy donors, patients appeared to have naive, central memory and Treg TCRB repertoires that were more similar. Fewer junction insertions and more nucleotide deletions appeared in type 1 diabetes patients. There was no resolution here of whether HLA type influences TCRB rearrangement.

CDR3 length: 13 amino acids. V was cut by 7 bases and J by 1 base, with 9 bases left in between. Germline CDR1 SGHDT, CDR2 YYEEEE. Isolated RNA was reverse transcribed in full, so expressed TCRB transcripts were sequenced. TCRdb keeps only in-frame clones here, not all; method: immunoSEQ multiplex PCR. This sample has around 300,000 clones; more than 9.5% occur once, and the top ten carry about 0.015%. V and J are TRBV5-6 and TRBJ1-3; D is unresolved. The origin of this receptor is a woman aged 30 to 39 in good health. Sequenced material: naive CD4+ T cells from blood. For the CDR3, the DNA is TGTGCCAGCGGGCAAGTGTCTGGAAACACCATATATTTT. Its translation: CASGQVSGNTIYF.